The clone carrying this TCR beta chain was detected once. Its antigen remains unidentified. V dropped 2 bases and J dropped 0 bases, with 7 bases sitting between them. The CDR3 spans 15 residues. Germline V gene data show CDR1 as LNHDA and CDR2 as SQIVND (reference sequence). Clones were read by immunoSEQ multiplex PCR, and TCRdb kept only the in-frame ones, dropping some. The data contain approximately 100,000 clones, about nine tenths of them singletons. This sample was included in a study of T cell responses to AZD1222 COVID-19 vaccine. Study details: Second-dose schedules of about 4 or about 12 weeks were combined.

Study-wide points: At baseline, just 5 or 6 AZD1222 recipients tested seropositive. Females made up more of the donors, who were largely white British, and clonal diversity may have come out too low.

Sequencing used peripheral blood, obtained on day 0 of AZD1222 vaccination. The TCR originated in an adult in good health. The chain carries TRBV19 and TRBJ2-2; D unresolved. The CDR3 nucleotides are TGTGCCAGTAGTATAAGTAGGTCGAACACCGGGGAGCTGTTTTTT. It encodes CASSISRSNTGELFF.